The entry that follows covers one T cell receptor (beta chain) sequence. TCR beta sequencing covered blood CD8+ and CD4+ T cells. The data derive from a study of CD8 T cells in Susac syndrome. With random hexamers, reverse transcription was performed on about 0.5 to 1 ug of RNA. TCRdb recomputed calls from the immunoSEQ multiplex PCR reads with MiXCR, one row per CDR3 protein. This table has 190,000 or so distinct CDR3 sequences, 95% appearing once. The V end lost 0 bases, the J end lost 2 bases, and 8 bases lay between the germline ends. The CDR3 runs 14 residues. Germline V gives CDR1 SGHRS, CDR2 YFSETQ.

The rearrangement uses TRBV5-1 and TRBJ2-5, with D unresolved. The source of this sequence is a human donor with multiple sclerosis. Sequences were obtained from CD4+ T cells from PBMCs. The CDR3 DNA reads as TGCGCCAGCAGCTTGGAAACAGCTCAAGAGACCCAGTACTTC. Its protein product is CASSLETAQETQYF.